The TCR beta chain under discussion was sequenced for a study of blood T cell repertoires in COVID-19. Study-level background: From T cells, B-cell-depleted T cells, or PBMCs came the material, which was cDNA or gDNA.

In the original processing: Cell counts per sample came from amplifying reference gene primers. The assay was immunoSEQ multiplex PCR, and TCRdb's table has in-frame clones only and misses some. The DNA gave D and trimming, while V, J and clone size come from that table. Of tens of thousands of clones listed, approximately 79% are singletons. V lost 4 bases and J lost 2, with 15 bases in between. The germline CDR1 and CDR2 sequences are KGHDR and SFDVKD. The CDR3 has 16 amino acids. The V gene is TRBV24-1, the J gene TRBJ2-3; D remains unclear. The source of this sequence is a man aged 60 to 75 with active or convalescent COVID-19. Material for sequencing was peripheral blood. The CDR3 spells CATSDPFTEATDTQYF. CDR3 nucleotides: TGTGCCACCAGTGACCCCTTCACCGAGGCCACAGATACGCAGTATTTT.